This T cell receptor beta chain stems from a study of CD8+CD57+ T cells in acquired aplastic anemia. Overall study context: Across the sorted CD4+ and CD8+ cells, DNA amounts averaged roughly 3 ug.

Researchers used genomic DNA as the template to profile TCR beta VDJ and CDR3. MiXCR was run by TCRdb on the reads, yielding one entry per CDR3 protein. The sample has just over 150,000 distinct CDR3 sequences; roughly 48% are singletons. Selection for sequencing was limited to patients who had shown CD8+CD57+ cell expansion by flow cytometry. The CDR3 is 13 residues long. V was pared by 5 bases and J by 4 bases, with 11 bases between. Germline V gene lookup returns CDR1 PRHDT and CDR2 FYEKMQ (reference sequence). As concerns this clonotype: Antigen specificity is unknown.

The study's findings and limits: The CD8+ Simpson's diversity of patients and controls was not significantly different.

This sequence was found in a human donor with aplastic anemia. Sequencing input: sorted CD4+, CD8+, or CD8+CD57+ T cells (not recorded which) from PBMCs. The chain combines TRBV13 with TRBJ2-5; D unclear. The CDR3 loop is CASSTPLGETQYF. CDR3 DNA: TGTGCCAGCAGCACACCCTTAGGAGAGACCCAGTACTTC. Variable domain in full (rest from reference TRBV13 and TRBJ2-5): AAGVIQSPRHLIKEKRETATLKCYPIPRHDTVYWYQQGPGQDPQFLISFYEKMQSDKGSIPDRFSAQQFSDYHSELNMSSLELGDSALYFCASSTPLGETQYFGPGTRLLVL.